This TCR beta chain is from a study of shared clonotypes between healthy human individuals. Study details: Contributing individuals were two females and three males aged 18 to 49.

CD8 cells classed as naive were CD45RO-negative and positively selected for CCR7, excluding terminally differentiated effector memory CD45RA+ cells. Study outcomes and limitations: Only blood underwent sampling, and tissue repertoires likely differ. A reduction in generation probabilities was seen for non-shared clonotypes relative to those shared by all four donors.

A remark on this clone: The antigen remains undetermined.

In the sorted-subset replicate PCRs, approximately 200 ng DNA, some 30,000 T cell genomes, was used. Assay used: immunoSEQ multiplex PCR; TCRdb lists only in-frame clones, some missing. The sample has roughly 600,000 clones; 95% to 98% are singletons. Germline values: CDR1 KGHSH, CDR2 LQKENI. V lost 6 bases to trimming and J lost 4 bases, with 9 bases between them. The CDR3 length is 12 residues. The TCR originated in a young man in good health. This sequence joins TRBV18 and TRBJ2-5; D remains unclear. The sequenced sample consisted of naive CD8+ T cells sorted from blood. CDR3 DNA: TGTGCCAGCTCGGGGAACGGAGAGACCCAGTACTTC. Its protein is CASSGNGETQYF.